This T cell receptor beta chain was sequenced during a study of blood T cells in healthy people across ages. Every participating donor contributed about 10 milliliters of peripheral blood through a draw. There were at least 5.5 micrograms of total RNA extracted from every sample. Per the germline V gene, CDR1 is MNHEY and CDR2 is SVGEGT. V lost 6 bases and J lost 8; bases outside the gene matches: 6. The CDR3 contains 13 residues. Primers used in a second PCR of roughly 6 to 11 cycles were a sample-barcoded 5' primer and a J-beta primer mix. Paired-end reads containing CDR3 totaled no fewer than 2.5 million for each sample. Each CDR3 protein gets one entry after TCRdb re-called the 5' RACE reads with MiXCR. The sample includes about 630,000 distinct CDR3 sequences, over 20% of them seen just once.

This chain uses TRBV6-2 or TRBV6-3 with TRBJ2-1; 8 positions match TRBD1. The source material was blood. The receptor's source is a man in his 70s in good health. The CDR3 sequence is CASSQDRAHEQFF. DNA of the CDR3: TGTGCCAGCAGCCAGGACAGGGCCCATGAGCAGTTCTTC.